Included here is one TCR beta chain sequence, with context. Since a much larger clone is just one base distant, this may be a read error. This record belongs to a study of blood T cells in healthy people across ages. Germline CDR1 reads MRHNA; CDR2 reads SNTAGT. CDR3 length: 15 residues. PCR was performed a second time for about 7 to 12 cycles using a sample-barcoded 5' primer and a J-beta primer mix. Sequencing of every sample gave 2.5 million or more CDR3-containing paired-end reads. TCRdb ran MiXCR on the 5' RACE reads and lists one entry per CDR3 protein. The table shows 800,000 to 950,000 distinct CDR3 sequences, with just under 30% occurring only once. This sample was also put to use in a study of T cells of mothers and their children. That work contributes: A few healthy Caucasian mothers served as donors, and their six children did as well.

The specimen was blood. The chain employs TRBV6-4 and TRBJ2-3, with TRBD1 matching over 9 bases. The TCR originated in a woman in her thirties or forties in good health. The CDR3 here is CTSSVDRGRTDTQYF. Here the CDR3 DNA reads TGTACCAGCAGCGTAGACAGGGGGAGGACAGATACGCAGTATTTT.